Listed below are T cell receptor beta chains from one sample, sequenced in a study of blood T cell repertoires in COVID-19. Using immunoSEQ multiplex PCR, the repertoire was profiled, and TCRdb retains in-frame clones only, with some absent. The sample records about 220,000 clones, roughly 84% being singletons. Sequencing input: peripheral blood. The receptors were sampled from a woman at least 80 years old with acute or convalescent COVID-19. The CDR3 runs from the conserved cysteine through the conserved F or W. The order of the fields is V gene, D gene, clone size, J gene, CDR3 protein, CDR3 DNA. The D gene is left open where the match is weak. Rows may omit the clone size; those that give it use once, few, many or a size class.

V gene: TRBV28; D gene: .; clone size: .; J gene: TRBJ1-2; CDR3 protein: CASSNPGGYGYTF; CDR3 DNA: TGTGCCAGCAGCAATCCTGGCGGCTATGGCTACACCTTC
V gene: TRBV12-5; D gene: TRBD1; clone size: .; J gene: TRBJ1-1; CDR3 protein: CASGLDRGLTEAFF; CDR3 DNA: TGTGCTAGTGGTTTGGACAGGGGGCTCACTGAAGCTTTCTTT
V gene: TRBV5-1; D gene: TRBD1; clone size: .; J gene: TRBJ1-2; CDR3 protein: CASSLAGQGGLNYGYTF; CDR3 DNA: TGCGCCAGCAGCTTGGCCGGACAGGGAGGGCTTAACTATGGCTACACCTTC
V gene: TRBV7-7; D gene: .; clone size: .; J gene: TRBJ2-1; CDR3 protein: CASSADRYNEQFF; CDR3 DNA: TGTGCCAGCAGCGCCGACAGGTACAATGAGCAGTTCTTC
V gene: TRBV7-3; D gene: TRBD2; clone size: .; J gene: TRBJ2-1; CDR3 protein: CASSPFGLAGGYNEQFF; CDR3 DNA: TGTGCCAGCAGCCCCTTCGGACTAGCGGGGGGTTACAATGAGCAGTTCTTC
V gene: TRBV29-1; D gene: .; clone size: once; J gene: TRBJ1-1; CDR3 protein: CSVPRGDWRNTEAFF; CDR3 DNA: TGCAGCGTGCCTCGGGGGGACTGGAGGAACACTGAAGCTTTCTTT
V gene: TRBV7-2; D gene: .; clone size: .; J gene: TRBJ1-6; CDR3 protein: CASSPGGRNSPLHF; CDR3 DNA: TGTGCCAGCAGCCCGGGGGGGAGGAATTCACCCCTCCACTTT
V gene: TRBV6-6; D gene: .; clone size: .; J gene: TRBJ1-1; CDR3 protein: CASSPSPRRTANTEAFF; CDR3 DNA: TGTGCCAGCAGTCCATCCCCCCGCAGGACAGCAAACACTGAAGCTTTCTTT
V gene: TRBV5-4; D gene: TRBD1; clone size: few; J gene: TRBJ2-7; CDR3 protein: CASSGPGQNPYEQYF; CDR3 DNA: TGTGCCAGCAGCGGACCGGGACAGAATCCCTACGAGCAGTACTTC
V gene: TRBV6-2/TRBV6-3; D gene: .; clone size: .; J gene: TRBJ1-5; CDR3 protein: CASSLKEGGAVPNQPQHF; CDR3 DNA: TGTGCCAGCAGTCTTAAGGAAGGAGGGGCAGTCCCAAATCAGCCCCAGCATTTT
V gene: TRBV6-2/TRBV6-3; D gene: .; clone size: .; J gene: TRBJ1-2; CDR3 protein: CASSSRQGKAGYTF; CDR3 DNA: TGTGCCAGCAGTTCGAGGCAGGGAAAGGCCGGCTACACCTTC
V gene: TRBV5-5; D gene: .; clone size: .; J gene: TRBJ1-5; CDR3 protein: CASSSLDSNQPQHF; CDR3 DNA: TGTGCCAGCAGCTCCTTAGATAGCAATCAGCCCCAGCATTTT
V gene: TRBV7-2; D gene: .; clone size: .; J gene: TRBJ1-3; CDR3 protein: CASSSRGARSGNTIYF; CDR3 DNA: TGTGCCAGCAGCTCCCGGGGGGCTCGCTCTGGAAACACCATATATTTT
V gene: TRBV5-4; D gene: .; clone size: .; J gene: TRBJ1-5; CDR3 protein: CASSFRRAGANQPQHF; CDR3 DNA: TGTGCCAGCAGCTTCCGGCGGGCAGGGGCCAATCAGCCCCAGCATTTT
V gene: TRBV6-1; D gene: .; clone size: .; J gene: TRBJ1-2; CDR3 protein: CASSEAGGGDYGYTF; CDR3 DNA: TGTGCCAGCAGTGAAGCCGGGGGGGGTGACTATGGCTACACCTTC
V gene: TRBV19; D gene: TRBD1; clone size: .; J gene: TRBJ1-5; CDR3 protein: CASSATGGGNQPQHF; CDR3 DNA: TGTGCCAGTAGTGCGACAGGGGGAGGGAATCAGCCCCAGCATTTT
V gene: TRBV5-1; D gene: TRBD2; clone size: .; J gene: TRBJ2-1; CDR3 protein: CASSLIRTSGNEQFF; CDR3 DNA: TGCGCCAGCAGCTTGATTCGTACTAGCGGCAATGAGCAGTTCTTC
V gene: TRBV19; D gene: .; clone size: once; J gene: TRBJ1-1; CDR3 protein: CASSIVEGTMNTEAFF; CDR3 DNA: TGTGCCAGTAGTATAGTCGAGGGCACCATGAACACTGAAGCTTTCTTT
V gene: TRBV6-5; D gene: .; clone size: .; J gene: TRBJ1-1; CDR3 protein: CASSWRGTVDEAFF; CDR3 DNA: TGTGCCAGCAGTTGGAGAGGAACCGTCGATGAAGCTTTCTTT
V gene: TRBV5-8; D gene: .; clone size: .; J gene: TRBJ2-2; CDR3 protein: CASRQGPRGTNTGELFF; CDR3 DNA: TGTGCCAGCAGACAAGGTCCCCGGGGGACGAACACCGGGGAGCTGTTTTTT
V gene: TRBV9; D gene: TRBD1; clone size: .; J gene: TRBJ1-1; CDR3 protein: CASSVDGTANTEAFF; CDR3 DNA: TGTGCCAGCAGCGTAGACGGGACAGCGAACACTGAAGCTTTCTTT
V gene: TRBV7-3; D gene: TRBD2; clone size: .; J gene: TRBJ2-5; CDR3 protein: CASSPTPALAGGPGETQYF; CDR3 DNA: TGTGCCAGCAGCCCCACTCCTGCACTAGCGGGGGGGCCAGGAGAGACCCAGTACTTC
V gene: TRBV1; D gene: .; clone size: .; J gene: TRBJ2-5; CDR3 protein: CTSSPDWGRDTSYQETQYF; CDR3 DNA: TGCACCAGCAGCCCGGATTGGGGCCGGGACACCTCGTACCAAGAGACCCAGTACTTC
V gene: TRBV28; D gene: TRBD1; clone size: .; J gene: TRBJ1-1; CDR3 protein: CASTEQGWEPEAFF; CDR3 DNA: TGTGCCAGCACCGAACAGGGGTGGGAGCCTGAAGCTTTCTTT
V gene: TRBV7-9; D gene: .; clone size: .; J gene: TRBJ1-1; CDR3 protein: CASSLDGGNTEAFF; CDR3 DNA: TGTGCCAGCAGCTTAGACGGCGGGAACACTGAAGCTTTCTTT
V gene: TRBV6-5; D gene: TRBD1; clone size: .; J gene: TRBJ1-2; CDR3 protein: CASSYKKITGGLGYTF; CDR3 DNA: TGTGCCAGCAGTTACAAAAAGATTACAGGGGGCCTTGGCTACACCTTC
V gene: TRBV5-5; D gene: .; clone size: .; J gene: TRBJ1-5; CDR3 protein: CASSWDFSNQPQHF; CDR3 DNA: TGTGCCAGCAGCTGGGACTTTAGCAATCAGCCCCAGCATTTT
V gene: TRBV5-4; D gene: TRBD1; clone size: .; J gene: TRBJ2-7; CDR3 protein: CASSRTGDGYEQYF; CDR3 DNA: TGTGCCAGCAGCAGGACAGGGGACGGGTACGAGCAGTACTTC
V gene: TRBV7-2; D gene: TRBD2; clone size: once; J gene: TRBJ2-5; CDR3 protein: CASHRGGQRETQYF; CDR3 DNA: TGTGCCAGCCACCGGGGGGGCCAAAGGGAGACCCAGTACTTC
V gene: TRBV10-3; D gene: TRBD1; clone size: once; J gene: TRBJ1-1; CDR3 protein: CAIVKDRGRPAFF; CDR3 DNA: TGTGCCATCGTCAAGGACAGGGGGCGGCCAGCTTTCTTT
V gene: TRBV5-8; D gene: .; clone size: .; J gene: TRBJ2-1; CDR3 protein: CASSLYSGISYNEQFF; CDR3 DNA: TGTGCCAGCAGCTTATATTCAGGGATCTCCTACAATGAGCAGTTCTTC
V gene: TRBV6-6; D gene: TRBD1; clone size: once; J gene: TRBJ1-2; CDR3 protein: CASSGRTGGYTF; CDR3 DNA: TGTGCCAGCAGTGGGCGGACAGGTGGCTACACCTTC
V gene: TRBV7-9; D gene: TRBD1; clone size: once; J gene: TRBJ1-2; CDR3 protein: CASSTRDSGSYTF; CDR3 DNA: TGTGCCAGCAGCACCCGGGACAGCGGCAGCTACACCTTC
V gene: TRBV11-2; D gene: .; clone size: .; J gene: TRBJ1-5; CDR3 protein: CASSSGVGQPQHF; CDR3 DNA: TGTGCCAGCAGCTCCGGAGTTGGGCAGCCCCAGCATTTT
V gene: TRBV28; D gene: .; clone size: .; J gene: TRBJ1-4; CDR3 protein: CASIQSAGNEKLFF; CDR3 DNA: TGTGCCAGCATCCAAAGCGCGGGAAATGAAAAACTGTTTTTT
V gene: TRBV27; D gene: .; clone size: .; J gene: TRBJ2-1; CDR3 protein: CASTPEGGLRNEQFF; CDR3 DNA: TGTGCCAGCACCCCTGAGGGGGGGCTTCGTAATGAGCAGTTCTTC
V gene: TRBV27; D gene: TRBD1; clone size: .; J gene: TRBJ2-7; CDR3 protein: CASSSQDRPYEQYF; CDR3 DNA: TGTGCCAGCAGTTCCCAGGACAGGCCCTACGAGCAGTACTTC
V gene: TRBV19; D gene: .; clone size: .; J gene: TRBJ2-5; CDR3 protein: CASRGRGEETQYF; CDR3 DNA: TGTGCCAGTAGGGGCAGGGGAGAAGAGACCCAGTACTTC
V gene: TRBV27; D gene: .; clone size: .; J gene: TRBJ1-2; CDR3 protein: CASSLTSTPGRSGYTF; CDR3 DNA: TGTGCCAGCAGTTTAACCTCAACGCCAGGGAGGAGTGGCTACACCTTC
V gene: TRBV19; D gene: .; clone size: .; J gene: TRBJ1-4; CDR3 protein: CASSRRAEGELFF; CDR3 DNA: TGTGCCAGTAGTAGACGCGCGGAAGGGGAACTGTTTTTT
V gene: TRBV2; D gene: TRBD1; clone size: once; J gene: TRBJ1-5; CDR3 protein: CASSLTGDNQPQHF; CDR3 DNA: TGTGCCAGCAGTTTAACAGGGGACAATCAGCCCCAGCATTTT
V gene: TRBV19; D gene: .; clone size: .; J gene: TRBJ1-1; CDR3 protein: CASTLTDNTEAFF; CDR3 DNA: TGTGCCAGTACCTTAACAGACAACACTGAAGCTTTCTTT
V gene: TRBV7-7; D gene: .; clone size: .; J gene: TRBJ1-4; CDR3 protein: CASSSGGGEKLFF; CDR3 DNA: TGTGCCAGCAGCTCGGGGGGCGGGGAAAAACTGTTTTTT
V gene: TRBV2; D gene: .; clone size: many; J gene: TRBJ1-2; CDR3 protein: CASSKETGLGYTF; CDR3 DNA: TGTGCCAGCAGTAAAGAAACTGGGCTTGGCTACACCTTC
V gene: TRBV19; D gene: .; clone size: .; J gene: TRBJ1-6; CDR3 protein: CATSRGMNSPLHF; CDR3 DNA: TGTGCCACCAGTAGGGGTATGAATTCACCCCTCCACTTT
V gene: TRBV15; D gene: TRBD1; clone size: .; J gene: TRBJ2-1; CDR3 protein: CATSSRDRGLAYNEQFF; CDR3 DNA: TGTGCCACCAGCTCCCGGGACAGGGGGCTAGCCTACAATGAGCAGTTCTTC
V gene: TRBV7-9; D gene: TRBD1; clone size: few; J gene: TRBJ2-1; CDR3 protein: CASSRSIGQGLNEQFF; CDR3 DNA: TGTGCCAGCAGCCGTTCGATAGGACAGGGTCTCAATGAGCAGTTCTTC
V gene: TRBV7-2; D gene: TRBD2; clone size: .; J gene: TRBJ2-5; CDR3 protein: CASSLGLAGSQETQYF; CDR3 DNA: TGTGCCAGCAGCTTAGGACTAGCGGGTAGCCAAGAGACCCAGTACTTC
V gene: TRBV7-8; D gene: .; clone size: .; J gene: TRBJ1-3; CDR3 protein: CASSLASTGSGNTIYF; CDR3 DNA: TGTGCCAGCAGCTTAGCGTCGACAGGCTCTGGAAACACCATATATTTT
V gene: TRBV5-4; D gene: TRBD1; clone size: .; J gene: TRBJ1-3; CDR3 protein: CASSLQGVASGNTIYF; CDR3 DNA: TGTGCCAGCAGCTTACAGGGGGTGGCCTCTGGAAACACCATATATTTT
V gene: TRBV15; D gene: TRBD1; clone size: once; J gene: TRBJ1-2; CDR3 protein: CATSRDRARGLNGYTF; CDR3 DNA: TGTGCCACCAGCAGAGATCGGGCCAGGGGGCTAAATGGCTACACCTTC
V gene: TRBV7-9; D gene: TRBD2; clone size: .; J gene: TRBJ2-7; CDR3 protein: CASSPGTNYREQYF; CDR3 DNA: TGTGCCAGCAGCCCCGGGACTAACTATCGCGAGCAGTACTTC
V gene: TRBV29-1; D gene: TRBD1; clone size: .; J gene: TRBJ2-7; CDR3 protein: CSVDLTGERYEQYF; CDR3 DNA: TGCAGCGTCGACTTGACAGGGGAACGGTACGAGCAGTACTTC
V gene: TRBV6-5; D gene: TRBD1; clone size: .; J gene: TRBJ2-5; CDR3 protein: CASSLDRGQGLTQYF; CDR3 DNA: TGTGCCAGCAGTCTCGACAGGGGACAGGGGTTGACCCAGTACTTC
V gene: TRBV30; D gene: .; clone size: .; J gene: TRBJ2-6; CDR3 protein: CAWSRAGGANVLTF; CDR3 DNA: TGTGCCTGGAGCAGGGCAGGCGGGGCCAACGTCCTGACTTTC
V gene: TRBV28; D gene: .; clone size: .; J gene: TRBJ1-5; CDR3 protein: CASRFHRVYQPQHF; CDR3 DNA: TGTGCCAGCAGATTCCACAGGGTCTATCAGCCCCAGCATTTT
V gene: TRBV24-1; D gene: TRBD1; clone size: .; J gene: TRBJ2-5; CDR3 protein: CATARQGAWHLWETQYF; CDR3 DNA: TGTGCCACCGCCCGACAGGGGGCATGGCACCTTTGGGAGACCCAGTACTTC
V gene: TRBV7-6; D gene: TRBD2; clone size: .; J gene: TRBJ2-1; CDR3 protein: CASSQPGTSGGAEEQFF; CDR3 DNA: TGTGCCAGCAGCCAGCCCGGGACTAGCGGGGGGGCAGAGGAGCAGTTCTTC
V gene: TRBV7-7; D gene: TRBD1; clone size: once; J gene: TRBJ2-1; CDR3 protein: CASSSQTGADNEQFF; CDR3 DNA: TGTGCCAGCAGCTCCCAGACAGGGGCGGACAATGAGCAGTTCTTC